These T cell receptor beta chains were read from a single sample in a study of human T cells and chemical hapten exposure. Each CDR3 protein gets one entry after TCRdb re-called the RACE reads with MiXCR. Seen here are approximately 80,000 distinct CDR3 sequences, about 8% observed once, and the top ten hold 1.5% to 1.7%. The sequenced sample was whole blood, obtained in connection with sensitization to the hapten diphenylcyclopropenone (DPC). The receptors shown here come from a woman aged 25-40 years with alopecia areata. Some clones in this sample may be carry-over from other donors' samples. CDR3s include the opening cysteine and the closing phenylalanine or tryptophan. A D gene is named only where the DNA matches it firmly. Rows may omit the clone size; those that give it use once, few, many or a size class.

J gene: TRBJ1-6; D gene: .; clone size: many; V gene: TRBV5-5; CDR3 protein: CASSLSVDSPLHF; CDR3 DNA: TGTGCCAGCAGCTTGAGCGTAGATTCACCCCTCCACTTT
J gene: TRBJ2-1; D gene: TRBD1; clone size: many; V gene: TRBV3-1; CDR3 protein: CASSHTGTGSHEQFF; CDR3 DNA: TGTGCCAGCAGCCACACCGGGACAGGTTCCCATGAGCAGTTCTTC
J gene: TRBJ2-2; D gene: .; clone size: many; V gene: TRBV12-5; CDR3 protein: CASGLSRELFF; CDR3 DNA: TGTGCTAGTGGTTTGTCCAGGGAGCTGTTTTTT
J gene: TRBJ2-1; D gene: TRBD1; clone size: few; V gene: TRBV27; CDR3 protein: CASKHDREVNYNEQFF; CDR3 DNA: TGTGCCAGCAAACACGACAGGGAAGTAAACTACAATGAGCAGTTCTTC
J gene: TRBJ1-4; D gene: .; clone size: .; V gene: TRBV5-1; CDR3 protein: CASSLGQMGEKLFF; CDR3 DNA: TGCGCCAGCAGCTTGGGCCAGATGGGTGAAAAACTGTTTTTT
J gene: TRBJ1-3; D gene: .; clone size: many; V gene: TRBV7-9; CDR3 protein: CASSHLVGSGNTIYF; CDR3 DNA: TGTGCCAGCAGTCACCTTGTTGGCTCTGGAAACACCATATATTTT
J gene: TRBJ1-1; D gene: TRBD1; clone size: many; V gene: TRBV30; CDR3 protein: CAWSVGTGGTEAFF; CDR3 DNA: TGTGCCTGGAGTGTGGGGACAGGGGGCACTGAAGCTTTCTTT
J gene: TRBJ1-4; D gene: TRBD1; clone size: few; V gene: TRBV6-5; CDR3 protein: CASTGTGGREKLFF; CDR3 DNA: TGTGCCAGCACAGGGACAGGGGGTAGGGAAAAACTGTTTTTT
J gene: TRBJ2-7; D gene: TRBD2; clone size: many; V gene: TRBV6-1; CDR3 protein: CASSEAFLAGGITYEQYF; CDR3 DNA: TGTGCCAGCAGTGAAGCTTTTCTAGCGGGGGGCATAACCTACGAGCAGTACTTC
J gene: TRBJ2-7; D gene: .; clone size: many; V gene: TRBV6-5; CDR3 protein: CASSYSGTVSSYEQYF; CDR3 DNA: TGTGCCAGCAGTTACTCCGGGACGGTTAGCTCCTACGAGCAGTACTTC
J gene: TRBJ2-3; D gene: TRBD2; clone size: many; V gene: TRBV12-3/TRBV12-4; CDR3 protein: CASSPGTSGSDTQYF; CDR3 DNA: TGTGCCAGCAGCCCTGGGACTAGCGGGTCAGATACGCAGTATTTT
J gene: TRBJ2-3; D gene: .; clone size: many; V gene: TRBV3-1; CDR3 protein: CASSQDWGVNKQDTQYF; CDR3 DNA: TGTGCCAGCAGCCAAGATTGGGGAGTAAATAAGCAAGATACGCAGTATTTT
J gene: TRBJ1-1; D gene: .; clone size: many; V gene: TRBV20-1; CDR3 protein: CRPTAGGGSEAFF; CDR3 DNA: TGCAGGCCAACCGCTGGGGGGGGGTCTGAAGCTTTCTTT
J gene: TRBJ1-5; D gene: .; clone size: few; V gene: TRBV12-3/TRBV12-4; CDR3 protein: CASSSDRVNQPQHF; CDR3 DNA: TGTGCCAGCAGTAGCGACAGAGTTAATCAGCCCCAGCATTTT
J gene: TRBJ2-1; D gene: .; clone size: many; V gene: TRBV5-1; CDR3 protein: CASSLVSPAVLYNEQFF; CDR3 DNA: TGCGCCAGCAGCTTGGTGTCACCCGCTGTCCTCTACAATGAGCAGTTCTTC
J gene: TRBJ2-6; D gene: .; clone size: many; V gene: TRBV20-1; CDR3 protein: CSARDGAASSGANVLTF; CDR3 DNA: TGCAGTGCTAGAGATGGGGCAGCGAGCTCTGGGGCCAACGTCCTGACTTTC
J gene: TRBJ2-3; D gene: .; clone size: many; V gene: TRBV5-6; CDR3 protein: CASSPDRPGRTDTQYF; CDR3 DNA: TGTGCCAGCAGCCCGGATCGGCCAGGGAGGACAGATACGCAGTATTTT
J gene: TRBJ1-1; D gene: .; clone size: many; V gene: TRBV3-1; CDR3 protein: CASSQDKRTEAFF; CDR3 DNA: TGTGCCAGCAGCCAAGACAAACGAACGGAGGCTTTCTTT
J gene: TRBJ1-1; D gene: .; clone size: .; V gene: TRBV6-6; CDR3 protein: CASSYIRSTEAFF; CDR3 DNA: TGTGCCAGCAGTTATATAAGGAGTACTGAAGCTTTCTTT
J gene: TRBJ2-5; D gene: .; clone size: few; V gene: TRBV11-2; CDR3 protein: CASSLEYSGPQETQYF; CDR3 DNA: TGTGCCAGCAGCTTAGAGTATTCGGGTCCCCAAGAGACCCAGTACTTC
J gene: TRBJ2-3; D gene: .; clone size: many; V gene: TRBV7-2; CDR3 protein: CASSSIVSDTQYF; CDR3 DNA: TGTGCCAGCAGCTCCATTGTATCCGATACGCAGTATTTT
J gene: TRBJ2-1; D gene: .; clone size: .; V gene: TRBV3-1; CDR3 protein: CASSQELRTTVDEQFF; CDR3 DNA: TGTGCCAGCAGCCAAGAATTAAGGACCACCGTCGATGAGCAGTTCTTC